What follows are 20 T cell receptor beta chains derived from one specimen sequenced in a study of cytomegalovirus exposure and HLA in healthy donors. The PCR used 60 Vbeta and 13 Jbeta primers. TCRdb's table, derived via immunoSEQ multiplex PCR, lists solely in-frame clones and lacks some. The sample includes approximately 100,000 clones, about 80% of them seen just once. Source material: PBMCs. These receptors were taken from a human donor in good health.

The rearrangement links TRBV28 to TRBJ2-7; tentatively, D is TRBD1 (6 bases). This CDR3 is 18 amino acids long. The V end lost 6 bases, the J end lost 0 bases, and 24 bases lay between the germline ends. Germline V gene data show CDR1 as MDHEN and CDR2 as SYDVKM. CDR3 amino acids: CASSRIVFTGLVSYEQYF. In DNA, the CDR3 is TGTGCCAGCAGCCGAATAGTGTTCACAGGGCTGGTCTCCTACGAGCAGTACTTC.

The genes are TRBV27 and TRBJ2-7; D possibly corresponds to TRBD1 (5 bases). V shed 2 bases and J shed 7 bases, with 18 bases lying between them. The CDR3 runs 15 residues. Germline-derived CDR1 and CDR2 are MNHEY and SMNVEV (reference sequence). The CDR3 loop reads CASSLGVDRIWEQYF. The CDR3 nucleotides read TGTGCCAGCAGTTTAGGGGTAGACAGAATCTGGGAGCAGTACTTC.

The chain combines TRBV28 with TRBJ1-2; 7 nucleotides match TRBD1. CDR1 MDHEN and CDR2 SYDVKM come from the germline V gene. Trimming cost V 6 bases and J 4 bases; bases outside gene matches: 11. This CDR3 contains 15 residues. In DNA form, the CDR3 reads TGTGCCAGCAGCCGATCAAAAGGGGGCAGCTATGGCTACACCTTC. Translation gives CASSRSKGGSYGYTF.

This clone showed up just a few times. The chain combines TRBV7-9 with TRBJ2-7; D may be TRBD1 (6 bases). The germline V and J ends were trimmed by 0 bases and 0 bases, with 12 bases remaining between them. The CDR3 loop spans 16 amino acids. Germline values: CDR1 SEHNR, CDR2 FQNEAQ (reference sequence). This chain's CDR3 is CASSLAPGHSSYEQYF. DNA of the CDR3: TGTGCCAGCAGCTTAGCTCCGGGACACAGCTCCTACGAGCAGTACTTC. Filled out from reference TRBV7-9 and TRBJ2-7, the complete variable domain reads DTGVSQNPRHKITKRGQNVTFRCDPISEHNRLYWYRQTLGQGPEFLTYFQNEAQLEKSRLLSDRFSAERPKGSFSTLEIQRTEQGDSAMYLCASSLAPGHSSYEQYFGPGTRLTVT.

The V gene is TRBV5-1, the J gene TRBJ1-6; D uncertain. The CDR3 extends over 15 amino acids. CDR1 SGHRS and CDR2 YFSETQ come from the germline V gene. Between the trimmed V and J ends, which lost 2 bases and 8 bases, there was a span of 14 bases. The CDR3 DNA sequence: TGCGCCAGCAGCTTTAGCACGGGAGATGATTCACCCCTCCACTTT. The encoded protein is CASSFSTGDDSPLHF.

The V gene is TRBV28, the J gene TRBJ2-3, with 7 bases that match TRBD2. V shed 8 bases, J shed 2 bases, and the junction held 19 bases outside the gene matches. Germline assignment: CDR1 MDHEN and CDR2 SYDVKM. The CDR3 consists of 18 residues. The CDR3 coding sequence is TGTGCCAGCTCCGCCTTTTCTGGTCGCGGGGGATACACAGATACGCAGTATTTT. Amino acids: CASSAFSGRGGYTDTQYF.

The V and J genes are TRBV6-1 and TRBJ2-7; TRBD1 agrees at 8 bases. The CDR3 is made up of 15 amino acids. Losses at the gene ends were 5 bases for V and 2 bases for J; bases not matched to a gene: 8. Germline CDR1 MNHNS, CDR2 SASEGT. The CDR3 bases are TGTGCCAGCAGTCTCCAGACAGGGGCGACCTACGAGCAGTACTTC. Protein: CASSLQTGATYEQYF.

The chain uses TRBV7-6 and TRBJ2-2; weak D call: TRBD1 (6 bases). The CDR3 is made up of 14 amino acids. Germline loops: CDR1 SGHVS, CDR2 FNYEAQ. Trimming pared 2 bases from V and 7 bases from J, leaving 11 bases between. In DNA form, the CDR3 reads TGTGCCAGCAGCTTATACAGGGTAGACGGGGAGCTGTTTTTT. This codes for CASSLYRVDGELFF.

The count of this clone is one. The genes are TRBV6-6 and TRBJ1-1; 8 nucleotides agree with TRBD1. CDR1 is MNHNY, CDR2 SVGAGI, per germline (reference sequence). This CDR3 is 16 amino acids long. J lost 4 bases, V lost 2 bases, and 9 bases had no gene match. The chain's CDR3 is CASSYPSGGKGTEAFF. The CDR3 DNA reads TGTGCCAGCAGTTACCCCTCAGGGGGCAAGGGCACTGAAGCTTTCTTT.

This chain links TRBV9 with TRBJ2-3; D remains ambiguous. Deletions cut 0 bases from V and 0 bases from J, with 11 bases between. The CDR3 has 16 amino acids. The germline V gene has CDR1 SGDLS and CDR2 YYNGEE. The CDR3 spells CASSVGGIHSTDTQYF. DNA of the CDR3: TGTGCCAGCAGCGTAGGAGGCATTCATAGCACAGATACGCAGTATTTT.

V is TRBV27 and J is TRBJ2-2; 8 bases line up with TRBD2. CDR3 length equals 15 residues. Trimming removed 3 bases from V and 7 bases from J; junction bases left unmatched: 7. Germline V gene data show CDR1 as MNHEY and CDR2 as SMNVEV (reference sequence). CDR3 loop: CASSLKSGSGGELFF. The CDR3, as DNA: TGTGCCAGCAGTTTGAAAAGCGGGAGTGGCGGGGAGCTGTTTTTT.

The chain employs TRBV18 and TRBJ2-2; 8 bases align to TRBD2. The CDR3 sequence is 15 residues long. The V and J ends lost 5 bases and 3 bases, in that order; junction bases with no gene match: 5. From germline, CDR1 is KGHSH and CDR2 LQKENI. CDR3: CASSNGRADTGELFF. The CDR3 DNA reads TGTGCCAGCTCAAACGGGAGGGCCGACACCGGGGAGCTGTTTTTT.

CDR3: CASSEVLNYGYTF. The CDR3 DNA sequence: TGTGCCAGCTCTGAAGTCCTTAACTATGGCTACACCTTC. V is TRBV2 and J is TRBJ1-2; no definite D call. The CDR3 contains 13 residues. In germline, CDR1 is SNHLY, CDR2 FYNNEI. The V end was cut by 8 bases, the J end by 1 base, with 11 bases between.

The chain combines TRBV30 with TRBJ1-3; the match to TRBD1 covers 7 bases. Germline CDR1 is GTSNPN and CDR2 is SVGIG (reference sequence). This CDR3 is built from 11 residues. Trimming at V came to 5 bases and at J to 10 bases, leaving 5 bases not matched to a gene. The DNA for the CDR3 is TGTGCCTGGTACACAGGGGCAACCATATATTTT. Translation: CAWYTGATIYF. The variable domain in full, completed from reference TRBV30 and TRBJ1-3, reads SQTIHQWPATLVQPVGSPLSLECTVEGTSNPNLYWYRQAAGRGLQLLFYSVGIGQISSEVPQNLSASRPQDRQFILSSKKLLLSDSGFYLCAWYTGATIYFGEGSWLTVV.

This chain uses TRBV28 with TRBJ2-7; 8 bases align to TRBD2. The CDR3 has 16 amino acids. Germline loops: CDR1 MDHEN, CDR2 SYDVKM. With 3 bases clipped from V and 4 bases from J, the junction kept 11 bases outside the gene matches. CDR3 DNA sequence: TGTGCCAGCAGTTTGGGTGCGGGGGGAGGGGCGTACGAGCAGTACTTC. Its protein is CASSLGAGGGAYEQYF.

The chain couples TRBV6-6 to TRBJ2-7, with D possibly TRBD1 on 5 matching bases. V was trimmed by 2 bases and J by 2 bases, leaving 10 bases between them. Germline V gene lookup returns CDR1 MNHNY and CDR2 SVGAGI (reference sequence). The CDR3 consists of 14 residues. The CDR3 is CASSYGQGTYEQYF. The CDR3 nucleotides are TGTGCCAGCAGTTACGGGCAGGGCACCTACGAGCAGTACTTC.

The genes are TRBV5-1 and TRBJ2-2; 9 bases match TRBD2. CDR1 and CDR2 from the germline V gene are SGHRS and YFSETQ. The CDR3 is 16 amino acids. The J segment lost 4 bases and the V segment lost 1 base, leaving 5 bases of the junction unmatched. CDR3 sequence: CASSLLAGEGTGELFF. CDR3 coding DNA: TGCGCCAGCAGCTTGTTAGCGGGAGAGGGCACCGGGGAGCTGTTTTTT.

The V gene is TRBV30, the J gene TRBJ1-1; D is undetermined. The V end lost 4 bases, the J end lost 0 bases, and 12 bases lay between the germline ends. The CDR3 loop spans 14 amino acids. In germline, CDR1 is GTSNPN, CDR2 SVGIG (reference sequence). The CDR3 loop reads CAWISGPMNTEAFF. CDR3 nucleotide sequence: TGTGCCTGGATATCTGGCCCAATGAACACTGAAGCTTTCTTT.

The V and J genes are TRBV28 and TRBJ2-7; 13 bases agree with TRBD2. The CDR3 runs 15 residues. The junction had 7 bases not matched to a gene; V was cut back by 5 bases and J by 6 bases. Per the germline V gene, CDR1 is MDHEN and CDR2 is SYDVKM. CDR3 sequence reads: CASSPRTSGGGEQYF. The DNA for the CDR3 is TGTGCCAGCAGTCCTCGGACTAGCGGGGGCGGCGAGCAGTACTTC. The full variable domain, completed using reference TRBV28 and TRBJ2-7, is DVKVTQSSRYLVKRTGEKVFLECVQDMDHENMFWYRQDPGLGLRLIYFSYDVKMKEKGDIPEGYSVSREKKERFSLILESASTNQTSMYLCASSPRTSGGGEQYFGPGTRLTVT.

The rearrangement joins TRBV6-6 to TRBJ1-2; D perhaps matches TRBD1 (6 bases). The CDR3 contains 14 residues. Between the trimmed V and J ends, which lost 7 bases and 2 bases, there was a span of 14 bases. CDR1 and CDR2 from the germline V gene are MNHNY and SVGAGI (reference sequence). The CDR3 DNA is TGTGCCAGCACCCCGACAGGATCAAACTATGGCTACACCTTC. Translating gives CASTPTGSNYGYTF.